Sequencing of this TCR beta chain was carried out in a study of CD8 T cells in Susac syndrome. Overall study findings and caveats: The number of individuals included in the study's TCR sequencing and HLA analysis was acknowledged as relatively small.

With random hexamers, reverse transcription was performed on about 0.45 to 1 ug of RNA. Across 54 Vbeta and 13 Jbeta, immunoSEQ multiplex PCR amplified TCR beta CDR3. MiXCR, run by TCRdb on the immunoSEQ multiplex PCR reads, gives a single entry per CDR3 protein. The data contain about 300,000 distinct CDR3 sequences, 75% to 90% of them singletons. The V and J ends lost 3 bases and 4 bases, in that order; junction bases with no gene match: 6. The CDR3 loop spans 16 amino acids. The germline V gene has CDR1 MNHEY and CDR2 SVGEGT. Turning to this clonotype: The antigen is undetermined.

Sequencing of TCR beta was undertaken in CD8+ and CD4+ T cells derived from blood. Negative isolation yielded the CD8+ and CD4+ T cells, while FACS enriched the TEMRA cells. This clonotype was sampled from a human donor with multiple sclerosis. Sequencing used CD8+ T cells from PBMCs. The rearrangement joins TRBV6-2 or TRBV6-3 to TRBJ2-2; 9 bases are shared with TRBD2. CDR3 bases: TGTGCCAGCAGTTATGTAGCGGGGGTCTTCACCGGGGAGCTGTTTTTT. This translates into CASSYVAGVFTGELFF.